The following is a T cell receptor (beta chain) sequence with its context. While infection was still active, Seattle patients were enrolled and then followed longitudinally. The data were obtained in a study of blood T cell repertoires in COVID-19. As for the study in general: PBMCs, B-cell-depleted T cells, or T cells were the source of the cDNA or gDNA that made up the material.

Profiling relied on immunoSEQ multiplex PCR, and the TCRdb table lists in-frame clones only, not all of them. In the table there are roughly 68,000 clones, less than 95% of which are singletons. CDR1 is MNHEY and CDR2 is SMNVEV in the germline V gene (reference sequence). Trimming stripped 1 base from V and 1 base from J, with 10 bases between. The CDR3 contains 16 residues. This TCR was recovered from a man between 50 and 59 years old with COVID-19, enrolled during active disease. Sample: peripheral blood. The chain recombines TRBV27 with TRBJ2-2; tentatively, D is TRBD1 (6 bases). The CDR3 DNA is TGTGCCAGCAGTTTATTGGGCAGGGGGAACACCGGGGAGCTGTTTTTT. It yields the protein CASSLLGRGNTGELFF.